This is a list of T cell receptor beta chains from one sample in a study of relationships among human T cell subsets. TCRdb used MiXCR to reprocess the multiplex PCR reads, holding one entry per CDR3 protein. The table lists roughly 9,200 distinct CDR3 sequences, about 50% of them singletons, with around 5.3% in the top ten. Sequencing was carried out using memory T cells sorted from blood. These receptors came from a man aged 40-55 years in good health. The CDR3 runs from the conserved cysteine through the conserved F or W. Fields, in order: D gene, J gene, V gene, clone size, CDR3 DNA, CDR3 protein. The D gene is left open where the match is weak. Clone size, where shown, is once, few, many, or a class for clones that have expanded.

D gene: TRBD1; J gene: TRBJ1-5; V gene: TRBV7-8; clone size: .; CDR3 DNA: TGTGCCAGCACAAACCTTAGGGGGACAGGGGTTCAGCCCCAGCATTTT; CDR3 protein: CASTNLRGTGVQPQHF
D gene: .; J gene: TRBJ2-2; V gene: TRBV7-3; clone size: .; CDR3 DNA: TGTGCCAGCAGGCCTATGGCAGCCACCGGGGAGCTGTTTTTT; CDR3 protein: CASRPMAATGELFF
D gene: .; J gene: TRBJ1-1; V gene: TRBV29-1; clone size: .; CDR3 DNA: TGCAGCGTCAATGGGGCAGGGGCTACAAGTAAAGCTTTCTTT; CDR3 protein: CSVNGAGATSKAFF
D gene: .; J gene: TRBJ2-7; V gene: TRBV30; clone size: once; CDR3 DNA: TGTGCCTGGAGCGAAGGAGGGTCGTCCTACGAGCAGTACTTC; CDR3 protein: CAWSEGGSSYEQYF
D gene: .; J gene: TRBJ2-5; V gene: TRBV18; clone size: .; CDR3 DNA: TGTGCCAGCTCACCAGTAGGGAGCGAGACCCAGTACTTC; CDR3 protein: CASSPVGSETQYF
D gene: .; J gene: TRBJ1-5; V gene: TRBV16; clone size: .; CDR3 DNA: TGTGCCAGCACTGCGGGGCCTGTAGGCAATCAGCCCCAGCATTTT; CDR3 protein: CASTAGPVGNQPQHF
D gene: .; J gene: TRBJ2-3; V gene: TRBV6-1; clone size: few; CDR3 DNA: TGTGCCAGCAGTGAGGTGGGCGAACAAGATACGCAGTATTTT; CDR3 protein: CASSEVGEQDTQYF
D gene: TRBD1; J gene: TRBJ2-7; V gene: TRBV11-2; clone size: .; CDR3 DNA: TGTGCCAGCAGCTTAGGCCGGGACAGGAGCTACGAGCAGTACTTC; CDR3 protein: CASSLGRDRSYEQYF
D gene: TRBD2; J gene: TRBJ2-5; V gene: TRBV7-9; clone size: .; CDR3 DNA: TGTGCCAGCAGCCTGCGGGGGGCCCACCAAGAGACCCAGTACTTC; CDR3 protein: CASSLRGAHQETQYF
D gene: .; J gene: TRBJ2-7; V gene: TRBV28; clone size: .; CDR3 DNA: TGTGCCAGCAGCCTAGGGGGCGGGGGCTTCTCCTACGAGCAGTACTTC; CDR3 protein: CASSLGGGGFSYEQYF
D gene: TRBD1; J gene: TRBJ2-4; V gene: TRBV10-3; clone size: few; CDR3 DNA: TGTGCCATCAATAAGACAGGGAACAAAAACATTCAGTACTTC; CDR3 protein: CAINKTGNKNIQYF
D gene: .; J gene: TRBJ2-1; V gene: TRBV30; clone size: .; CDR3 DNA: TGTGCCTGGAGTGTACAAAGGGGACTTCTGGATGAGCAGTTCTTC; CDR3 protein: CAWSVQRGLLDEQFF
D gene: TRBD2; J gene: TRBJ2-1; V gene: TRBV27; clone size: .; CDR3 DNA: TGTGCCAGCAGTTTGTTACGGGAGGGTAATGAGCAGTTCTTC; CDR3 protein: CASSLLREGNEQFF
D gene: TRBD2; J gene: TRBJ2-5; V gene: TRBV10-2; clone size: .; CDR3 DNA: TGCGCCAGCGCAAACACGGGACTAGCGGGGCCCTCGACAGCGGTGGGGACCCAGTACTTC; CDR3 protein: CASANTGLAGPSTAVGTQYF
D gene: TRBD1; J gene: TRBJ2-3; V gene: TRBV27; clone size: .; CDR3 DNA: TGTGCCAGCAGACGAGGACAGGGTGCAGATACGCAGTATTTT; CDR3 protein: CASRRGQGADTQYF
D gene: TRBD1; J gene: TRBJ1-1; V gene: TRBV10-3; clone size: .; CDR3 DNA: TGTGCCATCAGTGAGCGGGGGGACAGCGAAGCTTTCTTT; CDR3 protein: CAISERGDSEAFF
D gene: .; J gene: TRBJ1-1; V gene: TRBV5-5; clone size: .; CDR3 DNA: TGTGCCAGCAGCCAACGGGACAACCTGGGGACTGAAGCTTTCTTT; CDR3 protein: CASSQRDNLGTEAFF
D gene: .; J gene: TRBJ1-5; V gene: TRBV28; clone size: .; CDR3 DNA: TGTGCCAGCAGTTTATGGGCAGGGAGAAAGAATCAGCCCCAGCATTTT; CDR3 protein: CASSLWAGRKNQPQHF
D gene: TRBD2; J gene: TRBJ2-7; V gene: TRBV27; clone size: .; CDR3 DNA: TGTGCCAGCAGAAACAGCGGGGGAACGGGGAGGGAGCAGTACTTC; CDR3 protein: CASRNSGGTGREQYF
D gene: TRBD1; J gene: TRBJ2-3; V gene: TRBV5-4; clone size: .; CDR3 DNA: TGCGCCAGCAGCCCCGGACAGGGGGCAGATACGCAGTATTTT; CDR3 protein: CASSPGQGADTQYF
D gene: TRBD1; J gene: TRBJ2-7; V gene: TRBV6-1; clone size: .; CDR3 DNA: TGTGCCAGCAGGGGACAGGGGGCATACGAGCAGTACTTC; CDR3 protein: CASRGQGAYEQYF
D gene: TRBD2; J gene: TRBJ2-4; V gene: TRBV20-1; clone size: .; CDR3 DNA: TGCAGTGCTAGTGAGCGGGGCAAAAACATTCAGTACTTC; CDR3 protein: CSASERGKNIQYF
D gene: .; J gene: TRBJ2-5; V gene: TRBV12-3/TRBV12-4; clone size: few; CDR3 DNA: TGTGCCAGCAGTGCCTCTAGCCGCGAGACCCAGTACTTC; CDR3 protein: CASSASSRETQYF